These T cell receptor beta chains were read from a single sample in a study of shared clonotypes between healthy human individuals. Clones were read by immunoSEQ multiplex PCR, and TCRdb kept only the in-frame ones, dropping some. The sample consists of some 530,000 clones, 70% to 85% of them appearing once. The specimen was PBMCs. These receptors were obtained from a woman in her thirties or forties in good health. Some clones in this sample may be carry-over from other donors' samples. CDR3s include the opening cysteine and the closing phenylalanine or tryptophan. Each record gives: clone size, V gene, D gene, J gene, CDR3 protein, CDR3 DNA. D genes are given only for firm matches. A row's size may be missing; if present it is once, few, many or a size class.

clone_size: few; v_call: TRBV10-2; d_call: .; j_call: TRBJ2-5; cdr3_aa: CASSEPGVQGAGQETQYF; cdr3_nt: TGCGCCAGCAGTGAGCCGGGAGTGCAGGGCGCGGGCCAAGAGACCCAGTACTTC
clone_size: .; v_call: TRBV5-1; d_call: TRBD1; j_call: TRBJ2-7; cdr3_aa: CASSPGTGDSYEQYF; cdr3_nt: TGCGCCAGCAGCCCCGGGACAGGGGACTCCTACGAGCAGTACTTC
clone_size: .; v_call: TRBV27; d_call: .; j_call: TRBJ2-1; cdr3_aa: CASYRGAGKHNEQFF; cdr3_nt: TGTGCCAGCTACCGAGGGGCGGGAAAACACAATGAGCAGTTCTTC
clone_size: many; v_call: TRBV9; d_call: TRBD1; j_call: TRBJ2-1; cdr3_aa: CASSVDRGSYNEQFF; cdr3_nt: TGTGCCAGCAGCGTCGACAGGGGTTCCTACAATGAGCAGTTCTTC
clone_size: once; v_call: TRBV10-2; d_call: .; j_call: TRBJ2-7; cdr3_aa: CASSFGGNYEQYF; cdr3_nt: TGCGCCAGCAGCTTCGGGGGTAACTACGAGCAGTACTTC
clone_size: .; v_call: TRBV6-5; d_call: .; j_call: TRBJ2-7; cdr3_aa: CASSSMSREGQYF; cdr3_nt: TGTGCCAGCAGCTCAATGTCCCGAGAGGGGCAGTACTTC
clone_size: .; v_call: TRBV28; d_call: .; j_call: TRBJ2-1; cdr3_aa: CASSLFSGLASLNEQFF; cdr3_nt: TGTGCCAGCAGTTTATTCTCAGGGCTAGCGTCCCTCAATGAGCAGTTCTTC
clone_size: few; v_call: TRBV6-1; d_call: TRBD1; j_call: TRBJ2-2; cdr3_aa: CASSTDRVFDGELFF; cdr3_nt: TGTGCCAGCAGTACAGACAGGGTGTTTGACGGGGAGCTGTTTTTT
clone_size: .; v_call: TRBV27; d_call: .; j_call: TRBJ2-1; cdr3_aa: CASSPLGLSKDNEQFF; cdr3_nt: TGTGCCAGCAGTCCCCTCGGACTGTCCAAGGACAATGAGCAGTTCTTC
clone_size: many; v_call: TRBV5-3; d_call: TRBD2; j_call: TRBJ2-7; cdr3_aa: CARSLAPGTSVPWPF; cdr3_nt: TGTGCCAGAAGCTTGGCCCCCGGGACTAGCGTACCCTGGCCCTTC
clone_size: .; v_call: TRBV4-1; d_call: TRBD2; j_call: TRBJ2-1; cdr3_aa: CASSQGLARSSYNEQFF; cdr3_nt: TGCGCCAGCAGCCAGGGACTAGCACGGAGCTCCTACAATGAGCAGTTCTTC
clone_size: .; v_call: TRBV5-4; d_call: TRBD2; j_call: TRBJ2-1; cdr3_aa: CASSSGLAGGAYNEQFF; cdr3_nt: TGTGCCAGCAGCTCAGGACTAGCGGGAGGCGCCTACAATGAGCAGTTCTTC
clone_size: .; v_call: TRBV5-4; d_call: TRBD2; j_call: TRBJ2-3; cdr3_aa: CASSLAGGFTDTQYF; cdr3_nt: TGTGCCAGCAGCTTAGCGGGAGGGTTCACAGATACGCAGTATTTT
clone_size: .; v_call: TRBV30; d_call: TRBD1; j_call: TRBJ2-2; cdr3_aa: CAWSGGGPGELFF; cdr3_nt: TGTGCCTGGAGTGGAGGGGGCCCCGGGGAGCTGTTTTTT
clone_size: .; v_call: TRBV7-3; d_call: .; j_call: TRBJ1-1; cdr3_aa: CASSLVGMNTEAFF; cdr3_nt: TGTGCCAGCAGCTTGGTAGGCATGAACACTGAAGCTTTCTTT
clone_size: .; v_call: TRBV19; d_call: TRBD1; j_call: TRBJ1-5; cdr3_aa: CASSVQGDNQPQHF; cdr3_nt: TGTGCCAGTAGTGTACAGGGGGACAATCAGCCCCAGCATTTT
clone_size: few; v_call: TRBV30; d_call: .; j_call: TRBJ1-2; cdr3_aa: CAWLPYLGEVYGYTF; cdr3_nt: TGTGCCTGGCTCCCCTACTTGGGGGAGGTCTATGGCTACACCTTC
clone_size: .; v_call: TRBV14; d_call: .; j_call: TRBJ2-1; cdr3_aa: CASSQEPRGPLDEQFF; cdr3_nt: TGTGCCAGCAGCCAAGAACCGCGGGGGCCCTTGGATGAGCAGTTCTTC
clone_size: .; v_call: TRBV2; d_call: TRBD2; j_call: TRBJ2-1; cdr3_aa: CASSEQLAGAYNEQFF; cdr3_nt: TGTGCCAGCAGTGAGCAGCTAGCGGGGGCCTACAATGAGCAGTTCTTC
clone_size: .; v_call: TRBV11-3; d_call: .; j_call: TRBJ1-5; cdr3_aa: CASSPRGAWGNNQPQHF; cdr3_nt: TGTGCCAGCAGCCCGAGAGGTGCCTGGGGTAACAATCAGCCCCAGCATTTT
clone_size: .; v_call: TRBV7-2; d_call: TRBD2; j_call: TRBJ2-1; cdr3_aa: CASSSSLAGGSEQFF; cdr3_nt: TGTGCCAGCAGCTCCTCTCTAGCGGGAGGTAGTGAGCAGTTCTTC
clone_size: .; v_call: TRBV6-5; d_call: .; j_call: TRBJ2-7; cdr3_aa: CASLEGGYEQYF; cdr3_nt: TGTGCCAGCCTTGAGGGGGGGTACGAGCAGTACTTC
clone_size: .; v_call: TRBV7-9; d_call: .; j_call: TRBJ1-2; cdr3_aa: CASSLSENYGYTF; cdr3_nt: TGTGCCAGCAGCTTATCAGAAAACTATGGCTACACCTTC
clone_size: .; v_call: TRBV9; d_call: TRBD1; j_call: TRBJ2-7; cdr3_aa: CASSVGTGYREQYF; cdr3_nt: TGTGCCAGCAGCGTAGGGACAGGGTATAGGGAGCAGTACTTC
clone_size: .; v_call: TRBV28; d_call: .; j_call: TRBJ2-4; cdr3_aa: CASRLVGGTKNIQYF; cdr3_nt: TGTGCCAGCAGACTGGTCGGGGGCACCAAAAACATTCAGTACTTC
clone_size: few; v_call: TRBV5-6; d_call: TRBD1; j_call: TRBJ2-3; cdr3_aa: CASSFLAGGADTQYF; cdr3_nt: TGTGCCAGCAGCTTCTTGGCAGGGGGCGCAGATACGCAGTATTTT
clone_size: .; v_call: TRBV30; d_call: TRBD1; j_call: TRBJ2-1; cdr3_aa: CAWNKDRVGGSYNEQFF; cdr3_nt: TGTGCCTGGAATAAGGACAGGGTGGGCGGGTCCTACAATGAGCAGTTCTTC
clone_size: .; v_call: TRBV30; d_call: .; j_call: TRBJ1-1; cdr3_aa: CAWSASWAVTEAFF; cdr3_nt: TGTGCCTGGAGCGCGTCATGGGCAGTCACTGAAGCTTTCTTT
clone_size: few; v_call: TRBV6-6; d_call: .; j_call: TRBJ1-1; cdr3_aa: CASSLTANTEAFF; cdr3_nt: TGTGCCAGCAGCCTGACAGCGAACACTGAAGCTTTCTTT
clone_size: .; v_call: TRBV23-1; d_call: .; j_call: TRBJ1-2; cdr3_aa: CASSQSPGLSGYTF; cdr3_nt: TGCGCCAGCAGTCAATCACCGGGGTTAAGTGGCTACACCTTC
clone_size: .; v_call: TRBV5-6; d_call: TRBD2; j_call: TRBJ2-7; cdr3_aa: CASSSPGLAYEQYF; cdr3_nt: TGTGCCAGCAGCTCCCCGGGACTAGCCTACGAGCAGTACTTC
clone_size: .; v_call: TRBV29-1; d_call: TRBD1; j_call: TRBJ1-1; cdr3_aa: CSVVAQGGSEAFF; cdr3_nt: TGCAGCGTTGTCGCTCAAGGGGGCAGTGAAGCTTTCTTT
clone_size: .; v_call: TRBV27; d_call: .; j_call: TRBJ2-7; cdr3_aa: CASSSSYEQYF; cdr3_nt: TGTGCCAGCAGTTCGTCCTACGAGCAGTACTTC
clone_size: .; v_call: TRBV7-3; d_call: TRBD2; j_call: TRBJ2-1; cdr3_aa: CASSLRGSDDEQFF; cdr3_nt: TGTGCCAGCAGCTTACGCGGGAGTGATGATGAGCAGTTCTTC
clone_size: .; v_call: TRBV30; d_call: .; j_call: TRBJ2-2; cdr3_aa: CAWIASRNTGELFF; cdr3_nt: TGTGCCTGGATAGCTAGCAGAAACACCGGGGAGCTGTTTTTT
clone_size: few; v_call: TRBV19; d_call: TRBD2; j_call: TRBJ2-7; cdr3_aa: CASSTPGLAYEQYF; cdr3_nt: TGTGCCAGTAGTACTCCGGGACTAGCGTACGAGCAGTACTTC